A single sample gave rise to the 16 T cell receptor beta chains below, sequenced in a study of T cell responses to AZD1222 COVID-19 vaccine. Libraries were prepared by immunoSEQ multiplex PCR; TCRdb keeps only in-frame clonotypes and omits some of them. The table includes more than 95,000 clones, 88% detected once. The sequencing used peripheral blood, collected on day 0 of AZD1222 vaccination. These receptors originate from an adult in good health.

This chain links TRBV27 with TRBJ2-1, with 10 bases identical to TRBD2. This CDR3 is 15 amino acids long. Germline V gene lookup returns CDR1 MNHEY and CDR2 SMNVEV (reference sequence). Trimming at V came to 5 bases and at J to 5 bases, leaving 6 bases not matched to a gene. The CDR3 loop is CASSPRLAGNNEQFF. CDR3 nucleotide sequence: TGTGCCAGCAGTCCCAGACTAGCGGGTAACAATGAGCAGTTCTTC.

The chain is built from TRBV25-1 and TRBJ1-2; TRBD1 matches at 7 bases. The CDR3 consists of 18 residues. Germline CDR1 MGHDK, CDR2 SYGVNS. With V trimmed by 0 bases and J by 0 bases, 10 bases remained unmatched. CDR3 loop: CASSEYFVQGETNYGYTF. CDR3 DNA sequence: TGTGCCAGCAGTGAATATTTTGTCCAGGGGGAGACTAACTATGGCTACACCTTC.

The rearrangement joins TRBV6-5 to TRBJ1-1, with D hard to call. The CDR3 is made up of 14 amino acids. The germline V and J ends were trimmed by 7 bases and 4 bases, with 16 bases remaining between them. CDR1 is MNHEY and CDR2 is SVGAGI in the germline V gene. In DNA, the CDR3 is TGTGCCAGCACGGCACCTCCATGGGGCACTGAAGCTTTCTTT. Translating it yields CASTAPPWGTEAFF.

The chain joins TRBV9 to TRBJ2-7; TRBD1 might be the D (6 bases). The germline gives CDR1 SGDLS, CDR2 YYNGEE. Between the trimmed V and J ends, which lost 1 base and 3 bases, there was a span of 14 bases. The CDR3 is 15 residues long. The CDR3 DNA follows: TGTGCCAGCAGCGTATCATACAGGGATGACTACGAGCAGTACTTC. It is translated as CASSVSYRDDYEQYF.

This clone was picked up a small number of times. This sample also contains other DNA sequences that code for the same CDR3. CDR3 sequence reads: CASSLGASSYNEQFF. CDR3 nucleotide sequence: TGCGCCAGCAGCTTGGGGGCGTCGTCCTACAATGAGCAGTTCTTC. V is TRBV5-1 and J is TRBJ2-1; D is ambiguous. The CDR3 is 15 amino acids. Trimming took 0 bases from V and 1 from J, leaving 8 bases between them. Germline V gives CDR1 SGHRS, CDR2 YFSETQ.

This clone turned up a few times. This chain connects TRBV6-5 to TRBJ1-5; the D is unclear. Trimming took off 0 bases at V and 0 bases at J, with 6 bases between the two ends. Germline V gives CDR1 MNHEY, CDR2 SVGAGI. The CDR3 has 15 amino acids. This CDR3 reads CASSYSIGSNQPQHF. The DNA of the CDR3 is TGTGCCAGCAGTTACTCGATCGGTAGCAATCAGCCCCAGCATTTT.

The chain couples TRBV28 to TRBJ1-4; D not resolved. There are 15 residues in the CDR3. CDR1 is MDHEN, CDR2 SYDVKM, per germline. V gave up 5 bases and J gave up 4 bases, with 14 bases separating them. The CDR3 protein is CASSNGDYGNEKLFF. CDR3 in DNA: TGTGCCAGCAGTAATGGAGATTACGGTAATGAAAAACTGTTTTTT. The whole variable domain, remainder taken from reference TRBV28 and TRBJ1-4, is DVKVTQSSRYLVKRTGEKVFLECVQDMDHENMFWYRQDPGLGLRLIYFSYDVKMKEKGDIPEGYSVSREKKERFSLILESASTNQTSMYLCASSNGDYGNEKLFFGSGTQLSVL.

The V call is TRBV4-2, the J call TRBJ1-1, with 12 bases lining up with TRBD1. The CDR3 has 17 residues. The germline V gene has CDR1 LGHNA and CDR2 YNFKEQ. Unmatched junction bases numbered 10, after V lost 4 bases and J lost 4 bases. CDR3: CASSREAGQGAFTEAFF. The CDR3 DNA reads as TGTGCCAGCAGCCGGGAGGCGGGACAGGGGGCCTTCACTGAAGCTTTCTTT.

The chain combines TRBV29-1 with TRBJ2-3; a weak D match, TRBD2 (7 bases). CDR3 size: 15 residues. Per the germline V gene, CDR1 is SQVTM and CDR2 is ANQGSEA. The V gene lost 4 bases and the J gene lost 2 bases, with 16 bases spanning the gap. The CDR3 here is CSVAFPGGFTDTQYF. DNA for the CDR3: TGCAGCGTTGCGTTCCCGGGGGGCTTCACAGATACGCAGTATTTT.

The CDR3 DNA reads as TGTGCCAGTAGGTACAAGGGGGTTTCCTACGAGCAGTACTTC. This codes for CASRYKGVSYEQYF. This chain links TRBV19 with TRBJ2-7; TRBD1 might be the D (6 bases). V lost 6 bases, J lost 1 base, and 13 bases lay in between. This CDR3 has 14 amino acids. The V gene's germline CDR1 is LNHDA and CDR2 SQIVND (reference sequence).

The chain has TRBV5-8 and TRBJ2-1; the D is unclear. Trimming left V 6 bases short and J 3 bases short, with 16 bases between. The CDR3 length is 15 residues. Germline-derived CDR1 and CDR2 are SGHTS and YDEGEE. Here the CDR3 DNA reads TGTGCCAGCACCCTGACCGCTGCCTACTACAATGAGCAGTTCTTC. Translation: CASTLTAAYYNEQFF.

CDR3 coding DNA: TGTGCCAGCAGCCGGGACAGGGGGAACTACGAGCAGTACTTC. Translation gives CASSRDRGNYEQYF. The genes are TRBV27 and TRBJ2-7; 11 bases line up with TRBD1. Unmatched junction bases numbered 4, after V lost 6 bases and J lost 3 bases. The CDR3 is 14 residues long. Germline V gene data show CDR1 as MNHEY and CDR2 as SMNVEV (reference sequence).

V gene TRBV9 combines with J gene TRBJ2-7, with TRBD2 as a possible D gene (5 bases). The CDR3 covers 15 residues. V gave up 0 bases and J gave up 0 bases, with 10 bases separating them. Germline values: CDR1 SGDLS, CDR2 YYNGEE. This CDR3 reads CASSVVGGGSYEQYF. The CDR3 DNA reads TGTGCCAGCAGCGTAGTTGGCGGAGGCTCCTACGAGCAGTACTTC. Supplemented by reference TRBV9 and TRBJ2-7, the full variable domain reads DSGVTQTPKHLITATGQRVTLRCSPRSGDLSVYWYQQSLDQGLQFLIQYYNGEERAKGNILERFSAQQFPDLHSELNLSSLELGDSALYFCASSVVGGGSYEQYFGPGTRLTVT.

Regarding this clone: Other DNA sequences in the same sample also yield this CDR3. The rearrangement links TRBV20-1 to TRBJ2-7; no firm D call. The germline gives CDR1 DFQATT, CDR2 SNEGSKA (reference sequence). Trimming cost V 2 bases and J 1 base, with 3 bases left between them. This CDR3 spans 11 amino acids. The chain's CDR3 is CSARPSYEQYF. The CDR3 nucleotides are TGCAGTGCTAGACCTTCCTACGAGCAGTACTTC.

The chain combines TRBV4-2 with TRBJ1-2, with D maybe TRBD1 (5 bases). Germline V gives CDR1 LGHNA, CDR2 YNFKEQ. V was pared by 0 bases and J by 8 bases, with 16 bases between. This CDR3 region has 15 residues. The CDR3 protein is CASSQDLAGQRGYTF. CDR3 coding DNA: TGTGCCAGCAGCCAAGACTTGGCAGGGCAGCGAGGCTACACCTTC.

The CDR3 sequence: CASSLDVGNEQYF. The CDR3 DNA reads TGTGCCAGCAGCTTAGATGTGGGGAACGAGCAGTACTTC. The genes are TRBV7-9 and TRBJ2-7; D unresolved. This CDR3 has 13 amino acids. With 1 base removed from V and 5 bases from J, the gap between germline ends came to 9 bases. The germline CDR1 and CDR2 sequences are SEHNR and FQNEAQ (reference sequence).